Sequencing of this T cell receptor beta chain was carried out in a study of control samples from healthy donors and cancer patients. Clones were sequenced by immunoSEQ multiplex PCR, and TCRdb holds only the in-frame ones, with some missing. The sample has some 150,000 clones, 96% seen once. Deletions cut 2 bases from V and 12 bases from J, with 14 bases between. Germline CDR1 reads MNHEY; CDR2 reads SVGAGI. CDR3 length equals 13 residues. The sequenced sample was blood. The V and J genes are TRBV6-5 and TRBJ2-1, with D perhaps TRBD1 or TRBD2 (5 bases each). The TCR originated in a woman aged 30 to 39 in good health. The CDR3 region is CASSYTGTIAQFF. The CDR3 bases are TGTGCCAGCAGTTACACGGGGACCATCGCGCAGTTCTTC.